This T cell receptor (beta chain) comes out of a study of shared clonotypes between healthy human individuals. Across the whole study: Donors had three CD4 naive, three CD4 memory, two CD8 naive and one CD8 memory plate apiece.

The study's findings and limits: Memory subsets generally showed smaller estimated richness than naive subsets did. Donor scarcity curtailed the genetic and exposure-history diversity represented herein.

The CDR3 runs 15 residues. V lost 0 bases to trimming and J lost 2 bases, with 10 bases between them. Germline assignment: CDR1 SGHTA and CDR2 FQGNSA. The assay was immunoSEQ multiplex PCR, and TCRdb's table has in-frame clones only and misses some. Among some 1 million clones, 60% to 80% were seen once, and the ten largest hold over 1.3%. As concerns this clone: Its antigen remains unknown.

Sequenced sample: memory CD4+ T cells sorted from blood. The subset here: CD45RA-negative fraction. The gene calls are TRBV7-2 and TRBJ2-5; tentatively, D is TRBD2 (6 bases). This receptor was identified in a young man in good health. CDR3 region: CASSLAGLSQETQYF. CDR3 bases: TGTGCCAGCAGCTTAGCGGGACTGTCTCAAGAGACCCAGTACTTC.